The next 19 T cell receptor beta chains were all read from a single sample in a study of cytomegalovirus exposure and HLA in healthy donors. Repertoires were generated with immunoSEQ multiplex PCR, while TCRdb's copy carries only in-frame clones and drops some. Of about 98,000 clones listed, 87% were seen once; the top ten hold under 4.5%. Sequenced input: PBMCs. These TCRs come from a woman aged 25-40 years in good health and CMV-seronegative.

For the CDR3, the DNA is TGTGCCATCAGTGAGTCTCCAAATGAAAAACTGTTTTTT. Its protein product is CAISESPNEKLFF. The rearrangement joins TRBV10-3 to TRBJ1-4; no definite D call. The germline gives CDR1 ENHRY, CDR2 SYGVKD. The CDR3 is 13 amino acids. The V and J ends lost 0 bases and 5 bases respectively, with 4 bases between them.

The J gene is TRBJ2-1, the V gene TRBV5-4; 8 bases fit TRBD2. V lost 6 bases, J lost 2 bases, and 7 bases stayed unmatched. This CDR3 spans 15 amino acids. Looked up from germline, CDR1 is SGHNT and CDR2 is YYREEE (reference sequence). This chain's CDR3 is CASMAGGRTYNEQFF. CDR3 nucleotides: TGTGCCAGCATGGCGGGGGGCCGAACCTACAATGAGCAGTTCTTC. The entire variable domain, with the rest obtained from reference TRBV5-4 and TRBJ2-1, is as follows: ETGVTQSPTHLIKTRGQQVTLRCSSQSGHNTVSWYQQALGQGPQFIFQYYREEENGRGNFPPRFSGLQFPNYSSELNVNALELDDSALYLCASMAGGRTYNEQFFGPGTRLTVL.

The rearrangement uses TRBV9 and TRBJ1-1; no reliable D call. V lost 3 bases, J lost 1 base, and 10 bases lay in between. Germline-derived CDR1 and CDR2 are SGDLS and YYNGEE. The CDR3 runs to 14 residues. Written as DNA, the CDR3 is TGTGCCAGCAGCGGGGAGGGTAAGAACACTGAAGCTTTCTTT. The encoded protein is CASSGEGKNTEAFF. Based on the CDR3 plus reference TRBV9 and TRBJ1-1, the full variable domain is DSGVTQTPKHLITATGQRVTLRCSPRSGDLSVYWYQQSLDQGLQFLIQYYNGEERAKGNILERFSAQQFPDLHSELNLSSLELGDSALYFCASSGEGKNTEAFFGQGTRLTVV.

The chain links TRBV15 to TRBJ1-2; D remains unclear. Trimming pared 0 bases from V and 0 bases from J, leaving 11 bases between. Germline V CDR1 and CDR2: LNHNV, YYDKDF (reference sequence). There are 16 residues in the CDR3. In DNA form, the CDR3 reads TGTGCCACCAGCAGAGATTTGCAACTTTCTAACTATGGCTACACCTTC. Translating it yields CATSRDLQLSNYGYTF. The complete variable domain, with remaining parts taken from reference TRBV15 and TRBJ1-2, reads DAMVIQNPRYQVTQFGKPVTLSCSQTLNHNVMYWYQQKSSQAPKLLFHYYDKDFNNEADTPDNFQSRRPNTSFCFLDIRSPGLGDTAMYLCATSRDLQLSNYGYTFGSGTRLTVV.

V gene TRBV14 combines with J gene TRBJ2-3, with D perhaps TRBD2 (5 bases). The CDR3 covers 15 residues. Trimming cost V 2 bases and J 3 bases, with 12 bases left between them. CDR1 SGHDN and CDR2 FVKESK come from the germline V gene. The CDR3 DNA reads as TGTGCCAGCAGCCAACGGCTCGGGGTTACAGATACGCAGTATTTT. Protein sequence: CASSQRLGVTDTQYF.

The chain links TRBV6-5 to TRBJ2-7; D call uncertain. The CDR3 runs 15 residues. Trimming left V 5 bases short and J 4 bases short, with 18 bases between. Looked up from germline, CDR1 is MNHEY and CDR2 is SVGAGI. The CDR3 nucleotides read TGTGCCAGCAGTCGATCGAGGTCTGTTAGGTACGAGCAGTACTTC. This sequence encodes CASSRSRSVRYEQYF.

The DNA of the CDR3 is TGCGCCAGCAGCTTTGAGGGTTATACTAATGAAAAACTGTTTTTT. This gives the protein CASSFEGYTNEKLFF. The chain uses TRBV5-1 and TRBJ1-4; D is ambiguous. The germline CDR1 and CDR2 sequences are SGHRS and YFSETQ. The V gene lost 2 bases and the J gene lost 2 bases, with 10 bases spanning the gap. This CDR3 comprises 15 residues.

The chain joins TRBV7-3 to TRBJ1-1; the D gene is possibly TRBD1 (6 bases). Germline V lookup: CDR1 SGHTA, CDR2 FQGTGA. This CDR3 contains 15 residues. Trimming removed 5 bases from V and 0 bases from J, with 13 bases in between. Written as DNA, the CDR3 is TGTGCCAGCAGCCGGGGGGGACATCTGAACACTGAAGCTTTCTTT. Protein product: CASSRGGHLNTEAFF.

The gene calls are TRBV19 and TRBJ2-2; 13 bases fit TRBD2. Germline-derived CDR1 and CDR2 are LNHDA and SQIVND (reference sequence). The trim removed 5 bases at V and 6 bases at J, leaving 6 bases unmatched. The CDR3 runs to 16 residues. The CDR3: CASSSTGTSGAGELFF. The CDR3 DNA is TGTGCCAGTAGTTCGACCGGGACTAGCGGGGCCGGGGAGCTGTTTTTT.

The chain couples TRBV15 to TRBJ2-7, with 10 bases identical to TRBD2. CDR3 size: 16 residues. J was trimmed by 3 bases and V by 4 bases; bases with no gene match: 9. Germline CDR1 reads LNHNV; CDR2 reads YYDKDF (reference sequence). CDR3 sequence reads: CATSNPGGTSDYEQYF. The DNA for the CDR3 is TGTGCCACCAGCAATCCCGGGGGGACTAGCGACTACGAGCAGTACTTC.

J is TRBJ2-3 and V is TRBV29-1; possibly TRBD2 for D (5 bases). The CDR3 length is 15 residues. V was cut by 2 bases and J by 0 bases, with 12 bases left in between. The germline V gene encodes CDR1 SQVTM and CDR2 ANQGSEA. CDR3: CSVEKGVESTDTQYF. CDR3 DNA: TGCAGCGTTGAAAAGGGAGTCGAGAGCACAGATACGCAGTATTTT.

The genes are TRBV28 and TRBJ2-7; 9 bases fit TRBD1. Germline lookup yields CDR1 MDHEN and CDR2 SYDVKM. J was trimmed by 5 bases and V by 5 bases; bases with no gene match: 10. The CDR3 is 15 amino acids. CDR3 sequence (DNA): TGTGCCAGCAGTACCCGGGACAGGGTTTGGGACGAGCAGTACTTC. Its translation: CASSTRDRVWDEQYF.

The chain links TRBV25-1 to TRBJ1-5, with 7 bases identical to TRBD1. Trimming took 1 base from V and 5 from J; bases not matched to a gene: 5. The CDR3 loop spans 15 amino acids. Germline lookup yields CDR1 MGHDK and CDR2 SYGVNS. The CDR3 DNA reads TGTGCCAGCAGTGAATGCGAGACAGGGTATCAGCCCCAGCATTTT. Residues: CASSECETGYQPQHF. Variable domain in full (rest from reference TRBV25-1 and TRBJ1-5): EADIYQTPRYLVIGTGKKITLECSQTMGHDKMYWYQQDPGMELHLIHYSYGVNSTEKGDLSSESTVSRIRTEHFPLTLESARPSHTSQYLCASSECETGYQPQHFGDGTRLSIL.

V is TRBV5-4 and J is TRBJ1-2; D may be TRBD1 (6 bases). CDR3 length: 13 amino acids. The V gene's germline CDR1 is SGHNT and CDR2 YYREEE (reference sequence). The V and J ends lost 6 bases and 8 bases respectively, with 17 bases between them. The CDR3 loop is CASTPYRTAGYTF. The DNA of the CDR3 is TGTGCCAGCACCCCTTACCGGACAGCCGGCTACACCTTC.

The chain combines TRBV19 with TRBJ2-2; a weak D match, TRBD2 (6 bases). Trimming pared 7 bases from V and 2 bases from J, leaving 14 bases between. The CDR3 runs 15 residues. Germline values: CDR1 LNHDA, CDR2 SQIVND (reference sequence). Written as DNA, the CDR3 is TGTGCCAGTACGGGACGGGGGAAAAACACCGGGGAGCTGTTTTTT. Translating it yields CASTGRGKNTGELFF. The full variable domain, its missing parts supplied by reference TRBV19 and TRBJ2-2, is DGGITQSPKYLFRKEGQNVTLSCEQNLNHDAMYWYRQDPGQGLRLIYYSQIVNDFQKGDIAEGYSVSREKKESFPLTVTSAQKNPTAFYLCASTGRGKNTGELFFGEGSRLTVL.

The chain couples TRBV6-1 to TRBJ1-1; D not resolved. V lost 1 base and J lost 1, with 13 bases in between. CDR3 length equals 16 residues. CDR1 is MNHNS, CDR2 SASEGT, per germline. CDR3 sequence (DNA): TGTGCCAGCAGTGAAGAGAGGGATTTCTGGAACACTGAAGCTTTCTTT. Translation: CASSEERDFWNTEAFF.

This chain's CDR3 is CASSSQQGLTYYGYTF. CDR3 DNA sequence: TGTGCCAGCAGTTCTCAGCAGGGCCTAACGTACTATGGCTACACCTTC. The V gene is TRBV28, the J gene TRBJ1-2; TRBD1 is a possible D gene (5 bases). Germline CDR1 reads MDHEN; CDR2 reads SYDVKM. Trimming shortened V by 4 bases and J by 3 bases, and 18 bases separated the two germline ends. The CDR3 is made up of 16 amino acids.

The CDR3 region has the DNA TGTGCCAGCAGCTTCAGCGGGGGGGCCCCCGATACGCAGTATTTT. Protein product: CASSFSGGAPDTQYF. The rearrangement links TRBV5-8 to TRBJ2-3; 10 bases align to TRBD2. CDR3 length: 15 amino acids. Germline V CDR1 and CDR2: SGHTS, YDEGEE. The trim removed 2 bases at V and 6 bases at J, leaving 6 bases unmatched.

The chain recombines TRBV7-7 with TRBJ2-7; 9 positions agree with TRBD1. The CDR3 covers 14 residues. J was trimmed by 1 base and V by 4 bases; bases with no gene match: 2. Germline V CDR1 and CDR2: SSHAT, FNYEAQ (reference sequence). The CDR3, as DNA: TGTGCCAGCAGCTCGGGACAGGGTTCCTACGAGCAGTACTTC. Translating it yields CASSSGQGSYEQYF.